A selection of T cell receptor beta chains follows, all from one sample in a study of blood T cells in healthy people across ages. TCRdb redid the calling of the 5' RACE reads with MiXCR, one entry per CDR3 protein. Counted here are some 1.5 million distinct CDR3 sequences, roughly 43% occurring once; the ten biggest clones make up 4%. Sequences were obtained from blood. These receptors all stem from a woman under 30 in good health. Both conserved end residues are part of each CDR3. D genes are given only for firm matches. Not all rows give a size; the values are once, few, many and, for expanded clones, a class.

j_gene,abundance,v_gene,d_gene,CDR3aa,CDR3nt
TRBJ2-3,-,TRBV27,TRBD2,CASSLIYTTGLAGEGTDTQYF,TGTGCCAGCAGTTTAATCTATACCACCGGACTAGCGGGAGAAGGCACAGATACGCAGTATTTT
TRBJ2-5,-,TRBV10-3,-,CAISESGHQETRYF,TGTGCCATCAGTGAGTCGGGTCACCAAGAGACCCGGTACTTC
TRBJ1-5,-,TRBV7-6,-,CASSSGTAYSNQPQHF,TGTGCCAGCAGCAGCGGGACGGCTTATAGCAATCAGCCCCAGCATTTT
TRBJ2-1,many,TRBV20-1,-,CSAPYSSYNEQFF,TGCAGTGCTCCATATAGCTCCTACAATGAGCAGTTCTTC
TRBJ1-1,-,TRBV27,TRBD1,CASSFQGESEAFF,TGTGCCAGCAGTTTCCAGGGGGAGTCTGAAGCTTTCTTT
TRBJ2-3,-,TRBV29-1,TRBD2,CSVEDLSGRVTTDTQYF,TGCAGCGTTGAAGATCTGAGCGGGAGAGTTACTACAGATACGCAGTATTTT
TRBJ2-4,-,TRBV4-3,TRBD1,CASSQTDRVAKNIQYF,TGCGCCAGCAGCCAAACCGACAGGGTGGCCAAAAACATTCAGTACTTC
TRBJ2-5,once,TRBV7-2,-,CTSSQESWAGQQYF,TGTACCAGCAGTCAAGAGAGCTGGGCCGGGCAGCAGTACTTC
TRBJ2-7,-,TRBV20-1,TRBD2,CSARSGTSYEQYF,TGCAGTGCTAGGTCCGGGACTAGCTACGAGCAGTACTTC
TRBJ2-7,-,TRBV4-3,-,CASSQDFSGYEQYF,TGCGCCAGCAGCCAAGATTTTTCGGGTTACGAGCAGTACTTC
TRBJ2-5,few,TRBV7-9,TRBD1,CASIHRDRDVNEQYF,TGTGCCAGCATCCACCGGGACAGGGATGTGAATGAGCAGTACTTC
TRBJ2-5,-,TRBV20-1,-,CSAIDYLYQETQYF,TGCAGTGCTATTGACTACTTGTACCAAGAGACCCAGTACTTC
TRBJ1-6,-,TRBV25-1,-,CASSEDLIAIYNSPLHF,TGTGCCAGCAGTGAAGATTTGATTGCCATCTATAATTCACCCCTCCACTTT
TRBJ1-3,-,TRBV7-2,-,CASSDHFWGNTIYF,TGTGCCAGCAGCGACCACTTTTGGGGAAACACCATATATTTT
TRBJ1-2,-,TRBV5-1,-,CASTRQRGEGYTF,TGCGCCAGCACCCGACAGAGGGGCGAGGGCTACACCTTC
TRBJ1-1,-,TRBV20-1,-,CSARVLGTEAFF,TGCAGTGCTAGAGTCTTGGGCACTGAAGCTTTCTTT
TRBJ2-5,-,TRBV10-3,TRBD1,CAISEYGTGETQYF,TGTGCCATCAGTGAATACGGGACAGGGGAGACCCAGTACTTC
TRBJ2-7,-,TRBV5-5,-,CASSWGSGSYEQYF,TGTGCCAGCAGCTGGGGTAGCGGCTCCTACGAGCAGTACTTC